This TCR beta chain was obtained from a study of cytomegalovirus exposure and HLA in healthy donors (dated by TCRdb to the late 2010s). In the study overall: According to an earlier analysis of several hundred of the donors, about 180 million T cells yielded 95 million to 140 million unique TCR beta sequences and about 300 Gb of sequence data. About 300 gigabases of sequencing data and approximately 92 million unique TCR sequences made up an early release that covered nearly 650 HLA-typed donors. Of the roughly 400 genotyped donors, over 70% fell in the genetic ancestry cluster associated with self-reported Caucasian donors. The study aimed to test whether signatures of past pathogen exposure could be identified by cataloging public T cell receptors. The study used immunosequencing to profile the T cell repertoires of approximately 630 subjects and linked those repertoires to cytomegalovirus serostatus. In addition to the first cohort of 500 to 850 subjects, a separate validation cohort of approximately 120 different subjects was used. High-throughput TCR immunosequencing, statistical association of individual TCRs with disease status, and machine learning were combined to predict cytomegalovirus infection status. A later analysis re-analyzed previously published TCR beta repertoires from hundreds of donors and added high-resolution HLA genotyping to study TCR occurrence patterns. In the later analysis, no new phenotypic data were used to find candidate immune exposures; instead, reliance was placed on TCR beta sequences and their occurrence across donors. An earlier analysis of several hundred of the donors used high-throughput TCR beta sequencing to judge whether each TCR beta V gene segment behaved as functional or pseudogenic. Donor age, sex, ethnicity and CMV serostatus were compiled together with the repertoire data. A later genetic analysis used genome-wide SNP genotypes for about three fifths of the 666 donors, treating that subset as a discovery cohort. All discovery cohort repertoires had been generated on a single sequencing platform. HLA typing included class I and class II loci at four-digit resolution. The number of typed donors differed by locus: about 620-640 for A, B, C, DRB1 and DQB1; approximately 520 for DQA1; approximately 600 for DPA1; and some 430 for DPB1. A few DR-DQ haplotypes were treated as single units for association and clustering because of strong linkage in the cohort. On average, about 200,000 unique TCR beta nucleotide sequences were sequenced per donor among more than 350 genotyped donors of the cohort, with roughly 18% of those sequences being non-productive. Study-wide findings and limitations: In a later analysis, 16,951 TCR beta sequences were associated with specific HLA alleles at a false discovery rate of 0.05. In an earlier analysis of over 550 of the donors, most TCR beta V segments were observed in productive rearrangements about 87% or about 30% of the time, broadly matching IMGT annotations. An association between a missense DCLRE1C variant and V-gene and J-gene trimming of TCR beta chains was found in a later genetic analysis and replicated in an independent cohort. According to a later analysis, most CMV-associated TCR beta chains appeared to be HLA-restricted, and the HLA associations seemed to be driven largely by CMV exposure. In both the original and validation cohorts, the classifier was reported to diagnose cytomegalovirus status with high specificity and sensitivity. Because HLA typing was unavailable for some donors at each locus, only the typed subset was used in association tests. Linkage disequilibrium might explain the correlated functional status among segregating V segments, but an unknown experimental factor could not be excluded. In a later analysis, HLA-associated TCR beta chains were found to be more clonally expanded and to have lower generation probabilities than equally common non-associated chains. A further reported finding was that TCR beta sequences accurately predicted the HLA-A and HLA-B alleles for most subjects in the first cohort. Only TCR beta chains were sequenced in this cohort, and the absence of alpha or paired-chain data limited detectable features. In vitro tests confirmed that a few of the cytomegalovirus-associated TCR beta chains recognize cytomegalovirus antigens. A total of 150 to 200 TCR beta chains were listed by the study as associated with cytomegalovirus. Because counts were too low, roughly 17 rarely observed V segments, including chromosome 9 orphons, were left out of the earlier analysis of some 600 of the donors. According to a later analysis, TCR association rates differed among HLA loci, with DRB1 alleles showing the most associated TCRs and HLA-C alleles showing the fewest. Presence/absence analyses assumed roughly uniform sequencing depth across donors, an assumption that may not hold. In a later genetic analysis, fewer N-insertions in productive TCRs were reported among donors in an Asian-associated ancestry cluster than the 666-donor mean. A group of highly shared sequence variants was considered likely to be a technical artifact of the sequencing pipeline. While some public TCRs were present in many individuals, most TCR sequences turned up only very rarely across donors. A later analysis reported that several top co-occurrence clusters appeared linked to parvovirus B19, influenza, CMV and Epstein-Barr virus. Because the 87-base-pair reads could not distinguish some IMGT-functional V segments, including TRBV6-2 and TRBV6-3, those segments were excluded. CMV serostatus was the only immune exposure information available for the cohort. Assigning TCR associations to individual alleles was difficult when HLA alleles, especially DR and DQ, strongly co-occurred. The authors suggested that the approach could potentially be generalized to other disease states and immunological phenotypes.

The method behind the library was the immunoSEQ multiplex PCR assay. A mixture of 60 forward primers for TCR Vbeta segments and 13 reverse primers for TCR Jbeta segments was used in the multiplex PCR. Amplification of the CDR3 region of rearranged TCR beta genes was performed with a multiplex PCR assay on genomic DNA. The Illumina HiSeq System was used to sequence the amplified TCR beta libraries as 87-base-pair reads. The authors' pipeline ran thus. Across the 500 to 850 repertoires, a later analysis counted tens of millions of unique TCR beta chains, roughly 11 million of which were shared by at least two donors. A nearest-neighbor algorithm error-corrected the raw reads and collapsed the reads into unique sequences, merging closely related sequences to remove PCR and sequencing errors. V, D and J gene segments were assigned by aligning CDR3 sequences to IMGT reference sequences. Each retained sequence needed at least a six-nucleotide match to both a V gene segment and a J gene segment. A rearrangement counted as productive if the CDR3 had no stop codons and remained in frame with V and J, and every other rearrangement counted as non-productive. CDR3 was defined according to IMGT convention as the region running from the second conserved V-encoded cysteine to the conserved J-encoded phenylalanine. In an earlier analysis of around 570 of the donors, sequences lacking an unambiguous match to a single V gene segment were excluded. An earlier analysis of 587 of the donors classified V segments as functional when productive rearrangements were above 56.7% and as segregating when the standard deviation between donors was above 5%. A statistical classification framework was built for diagnosing cytomegalovirus status from the catalog of TCR beta chain sequences. V and J gene assignment, in a later analysis, came from comparing TCR nucleotide sequences with IMGT/GENE-DB human TR gene sequences. A later analysis assigned CDR3 sequences and most-parsimonious VDJ recombination scenarios with the TCRdist pipeline. In a later analysis, each TCR beta chain was defined by its CDR3 amino acid sequence together with its V-gene family, and reads lacking a unique V-gene family were excluded. To address suspected cross-contamination and a sequencing artifact, a later analysis removed over 500 highly shared, low-generation-probability nucleotide sequences. In a later analysis, a clonal expansion index was calculated for each public chain from normalized within-repertoire ranks of inferred template counts. In a later analysis, generation probabilities were computed with a VDJ recombination model fitted to out-of-frame rearrangements, and the resulting probabilities were checked against IGoR. In a later analysis, hypergeometric tests were used to score TCR-TCR, TCR-HLA and TCR-CMV co-occurrence, with a repertoire-size bias correction applied to TCR pairs. False discovery rates were estimated in a later analysis by permuting HLA or CMV assignments 20 times. In a later analysis, co-occurring TCRs were grouped using DBSCAN, with TCRdist sequence similarity added in when clustering inside HLA-allele-positive subsets. For co-occurrence clustering, repertoires with fewer than 30,000 or more than 120,000 public chains were excluded, along with five repertoires with anomalous nucleotide sharing. The table was pulled from immuneACCESS by TCRdb, which kept in-frame rearrangements only. Such tables lose some clones; where checked, under half of the loss comes from unresolved V genes, and the rest has no known cause. That table supplies the V and J calls and clone size; D and trimming were determined from the DNA. Within this sample are about 180,000 clones, with about 69% of them counted one time only. The ten biggest clones cover just under 3% of the sample.

About this clone: There is no known antigen for this receptor. Qualities for individual bases were not recorded, and no much larger clone is one base off.

The CDR1 and CDR2 encoded by the germline V gene (reference sequence) are SEHNR and FQNEAQ. Unmatched junction bases come to 14, with V trimmed by 4 bases and J by 5 bases. The cysteine opens and the phenylalanine closes a CDR3 of 16 amino acids. Only the CDR3 DNA is retained, 48 bases long and in frame from the first base. In total, approximately 610 healthy bone marrow donors made up the cohort. Cohort members were all nominally healthy when sampled, although unrecorded immune exposures were likely present. The donor tested CMV seronegative, placing the donor among the 350 or so seronegative members of the cohort. Every donor gave a peripheral blood sample, and the peripheral blood mononuclear cells from that sample were used for TCR beta sequencing. The Qiagen DNeasy Blood Extraction Kit was used to extract genomic DNA from the blood cell samples.

The V and J genes are TRBV7-9 and TRBJ2-7, with 7 middle bases fitting TRBD2. The specimen sequenced was PBMCs. This sequence originates from a male donor in good health and CMV-seronegative. For the CDR3, the sequence is CASSSKPGLSYDEQYF. The nucleotide sequence is TGTGCCAGCAGCTCCAAACCGGGACTAAGCTACGACGAGCAGTACTTC.